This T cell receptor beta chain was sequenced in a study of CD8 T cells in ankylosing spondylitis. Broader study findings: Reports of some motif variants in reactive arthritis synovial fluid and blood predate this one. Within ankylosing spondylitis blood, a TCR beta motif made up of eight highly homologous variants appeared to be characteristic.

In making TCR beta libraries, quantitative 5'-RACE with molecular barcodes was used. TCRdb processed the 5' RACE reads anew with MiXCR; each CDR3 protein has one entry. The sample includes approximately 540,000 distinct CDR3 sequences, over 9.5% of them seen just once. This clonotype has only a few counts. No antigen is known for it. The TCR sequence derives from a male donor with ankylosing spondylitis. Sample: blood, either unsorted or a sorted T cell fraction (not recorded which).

The CDR3 region has the DNA TGTGCCAGCAGCCTCTCAGGGGGCCCCTCTTACGAGCAGTACTTC. This encodes CASSLSGGPSYEQYF. The gene calls are TRBV3-1 and TRBJ2-7; 8 bases fit TRBD1. Per germline, CDR1 LGHDT and CDR2 YNNKEL (reference sequence). Trimming took 4 bases from V and 4 from J; bases not matched to a gene: 9. The CDR3 totals 15 residues.